The TCR beta chain under discussion was sequenced for a study of blood T cell repertoires in COVID-19. Looking at the study overall: The analysed material was cDNA or gDNA that came from T cells, B-cell-depleted T cells, or PBMCs.

Participants' reported clinical history set cohort assignment. In the original workflow: Reference gene primer amplification in the assay estimated nucleated cell counts. Only in-frame clones appear in the TCRdb table, and some are missing; sequencing was by immunoSEQ multiplex PCR. The DNA gave D and trimming, while V, J and clone size come from that table. The table has roughly 380,000 clones, roughly 87% seen once. The CDR3 spans 16 residues. Germline V gives CDR1 SGHRS, CDR2 YFSETQ. V gave up 4 bases and J gave up 2 bases; unmatched junction bases: 10. This receptor was identified in a woman aged 25 to 45 who had recovered from COVID-19. The sequenced material came from PBMCs or T cells enriched from blood (not recorded which). V gene TRBV5-1 combines with J gene TRBJ2-5; TRBD2 matches 8 bases. The CDR3 bases are TGCGCCAGCAGCCCACTGAGCGGGGGTGGGCAAGAGACCCAGTACTTC. Translating it yields CASSPLSGGGQETQYF. The variable domain in full, with the rest retrieved from reference TRBV5-1 and TRBJ2-5, is KAGVTQTPRYLIKTRGQQVTLSCSPISGHRSVSWYQQTPGQGLQFLFEYFSETQRNKGNFPGRFSGRQFSNSRSEMNVSTLELGDSALYLCASSPLSGGGQETQYFGPGTRLLVL.